Sequencing of this T cell receptor (beta chain) was carried out in a study of tumor and adjacent non-tumor tissue in lung cancer. This sample's RNA came from whole unsorted tissue. Distant lung tissue was collected more than 3 cm away from the tumor edge. The CDR3 runs 15 residues. In germline, CDR1 is SQVTM, CDR2 ANQGSEA. The library came from three nested PCR rounds adapted from ARM-PCR protocols. TCRdb used MiXCR to reprocess the multiplex PCR reads, holding one entry per CDR3 protein. Of approximately 68,000 distinct CDR3 sequences in the sample, under 80% are singletons; the top ten hold 40% to 45%. With regard to this clonotype: Its ends do not fully match the called genes, so a read error is possible.

The sample taken for sequencing was distant non-tumor lung tissue. This clonotype was sampled from a man aged 55 to 69 with non-small cell lung cancer. The chain recombines TRBV29-1 with TRBJ2-1; the match to TRBD2 covers 7 bases. This chain's CDR3 is CSLEGPSGRGGEQFF. CDR3 sequence (DNA): TGCAGCCTTGAAGGGCCTAGCGGTAGGGGAGGTGAGCAGTTCTTC.